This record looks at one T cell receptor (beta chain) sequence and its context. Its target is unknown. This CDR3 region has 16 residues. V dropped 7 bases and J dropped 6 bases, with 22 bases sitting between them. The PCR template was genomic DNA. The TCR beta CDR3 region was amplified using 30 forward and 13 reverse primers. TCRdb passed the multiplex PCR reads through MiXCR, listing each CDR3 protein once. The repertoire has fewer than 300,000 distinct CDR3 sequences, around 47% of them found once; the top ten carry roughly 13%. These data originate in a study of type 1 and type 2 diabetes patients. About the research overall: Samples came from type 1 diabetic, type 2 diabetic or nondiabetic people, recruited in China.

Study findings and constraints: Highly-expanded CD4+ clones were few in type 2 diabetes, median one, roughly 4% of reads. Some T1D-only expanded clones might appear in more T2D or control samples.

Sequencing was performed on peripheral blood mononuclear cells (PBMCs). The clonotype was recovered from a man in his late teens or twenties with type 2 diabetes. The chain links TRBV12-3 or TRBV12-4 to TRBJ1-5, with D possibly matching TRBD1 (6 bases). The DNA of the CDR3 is TGTGCCAGCACCCTGTGGGTTGGGACACTCAGTCAGCCCCAGCATTTT. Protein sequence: CASTLWVGTLSQPQHF.